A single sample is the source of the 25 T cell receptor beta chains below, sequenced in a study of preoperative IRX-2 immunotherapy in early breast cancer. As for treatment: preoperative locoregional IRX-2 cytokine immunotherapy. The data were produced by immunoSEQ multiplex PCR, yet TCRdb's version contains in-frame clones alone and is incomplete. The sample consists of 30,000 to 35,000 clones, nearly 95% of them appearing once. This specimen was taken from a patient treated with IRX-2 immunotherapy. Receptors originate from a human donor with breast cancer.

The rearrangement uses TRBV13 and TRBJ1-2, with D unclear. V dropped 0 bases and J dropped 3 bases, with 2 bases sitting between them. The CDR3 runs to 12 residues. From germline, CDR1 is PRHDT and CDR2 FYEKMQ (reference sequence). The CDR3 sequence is CASSLGYYGYTF. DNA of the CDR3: TGTGCCAGCAGCTTAGGATACTATGGCTACACCTTC.

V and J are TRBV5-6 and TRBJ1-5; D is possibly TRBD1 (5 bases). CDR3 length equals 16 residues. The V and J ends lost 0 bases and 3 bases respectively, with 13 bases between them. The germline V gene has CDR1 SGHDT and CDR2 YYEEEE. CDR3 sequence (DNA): TGTGCCAGCAGCTTGGAACATAGGGGCAACAATCAGCCCCAGCATTTT. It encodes CASSLEHRGNNQPQHF.

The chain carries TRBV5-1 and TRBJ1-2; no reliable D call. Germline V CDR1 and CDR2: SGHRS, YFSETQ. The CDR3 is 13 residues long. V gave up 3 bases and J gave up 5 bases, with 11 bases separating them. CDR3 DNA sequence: TGCGCCAGCAGCTCTCTAATGGGTTATGGCTACACCTTC. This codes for CASSSLMGYGYTF. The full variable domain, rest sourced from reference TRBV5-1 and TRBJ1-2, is KAGVTQTPRYLIKTRGQQVTLSCSPISGHRSVSWYQQTPGQGLQFLFEYFSETQRNKGNFPGRFSGRQFSNSRSEMNVSTLELGDSALYLCASSSLMGYGYTFGSGTRLTVV.

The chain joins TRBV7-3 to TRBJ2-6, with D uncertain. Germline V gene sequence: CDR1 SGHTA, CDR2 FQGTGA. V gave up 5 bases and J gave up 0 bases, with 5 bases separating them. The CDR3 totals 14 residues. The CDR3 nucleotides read TGTGCCAGCAGCCCAAGCTCTGGGGCCAACGTCCTGACTTTC. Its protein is CASSPSSGANVLTF.

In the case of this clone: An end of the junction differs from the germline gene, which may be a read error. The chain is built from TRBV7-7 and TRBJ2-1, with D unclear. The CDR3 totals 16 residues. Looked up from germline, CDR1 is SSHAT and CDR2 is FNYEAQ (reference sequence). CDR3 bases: TGTGCTAGCAGCTTAGGAGAGACACGACCCTACAATGAGCAGTTCTTC. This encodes CASSLGETRPYNEQFF.

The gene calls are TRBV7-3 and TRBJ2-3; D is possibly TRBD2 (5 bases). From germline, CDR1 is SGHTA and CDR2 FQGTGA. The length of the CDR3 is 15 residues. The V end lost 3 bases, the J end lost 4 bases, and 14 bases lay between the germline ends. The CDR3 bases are TGTGCCAGCAGCTTCGGACTCAAAAGGCCAGATACGCAGTATTTT. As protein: CASSFGLKRPDTQYF.

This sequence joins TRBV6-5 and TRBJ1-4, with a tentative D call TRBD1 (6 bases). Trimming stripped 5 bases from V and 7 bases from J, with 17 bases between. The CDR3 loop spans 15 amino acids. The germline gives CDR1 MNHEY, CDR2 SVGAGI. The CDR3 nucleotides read TGTGCCAGCAGTCCTCAACAGGGAAAGGGTGAAAAACTGTTTTTT. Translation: CASSPQQGKGEKLFF.

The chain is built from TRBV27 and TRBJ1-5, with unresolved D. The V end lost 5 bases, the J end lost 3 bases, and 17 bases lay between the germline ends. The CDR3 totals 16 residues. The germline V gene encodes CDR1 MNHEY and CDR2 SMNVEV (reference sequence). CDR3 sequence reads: CASSTDPLGNNQPQHF. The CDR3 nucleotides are TGTGCCAGCAGTACCGACCCCCTAGGAAACAATCAGCCCCAGCATTTT.

This chain's CDR3 is CASSGDRSGANVLTF. In nucleotides, the CDR3 is TGTGCCAGTAGTGGGGACAGGTCTGGGGCCAACGTCCTGACTTTC. The rearrangement links TRBV19 to TRBJ2-6; TRBD1 aligns across 8 bases. V lost 5 bases, J lost 1 base, and 1 base stayed unmatched. CDR3 size: 15 residues. Per the germline V gene, CDR1 is LNHDA and CDR2 is SQIVND (reference sequence).

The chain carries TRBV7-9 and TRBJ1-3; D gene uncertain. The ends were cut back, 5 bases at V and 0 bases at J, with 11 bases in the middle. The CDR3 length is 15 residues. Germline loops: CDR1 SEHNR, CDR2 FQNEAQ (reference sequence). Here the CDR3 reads CASSPDMSSGNTIYF. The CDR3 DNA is TGTGCCAGCAGCCCAGACATGAGCTCTGGAAACACCATATATTTT.

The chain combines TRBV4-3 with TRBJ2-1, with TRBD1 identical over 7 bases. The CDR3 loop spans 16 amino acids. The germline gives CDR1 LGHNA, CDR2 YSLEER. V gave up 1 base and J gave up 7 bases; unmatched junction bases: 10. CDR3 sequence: CASSQVLRGKGNEQFF. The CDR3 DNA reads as TGCGCCAGCAGCCAAGTCCTCAGGGGGAAAGGGAATGAGCAGTTCTTC.

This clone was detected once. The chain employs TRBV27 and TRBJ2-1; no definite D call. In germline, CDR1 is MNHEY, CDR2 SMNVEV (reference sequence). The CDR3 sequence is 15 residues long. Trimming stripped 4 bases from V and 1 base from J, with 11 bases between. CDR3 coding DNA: TGTGCCAGCAGTTGGCTAACCAGATCCTACAATGAGCAGTTCTTC. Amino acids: CASSWLTRSYNEQFF.

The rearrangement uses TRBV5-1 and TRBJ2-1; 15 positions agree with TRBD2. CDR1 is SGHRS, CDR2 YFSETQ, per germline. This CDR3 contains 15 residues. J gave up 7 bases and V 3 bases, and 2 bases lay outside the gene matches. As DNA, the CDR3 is TGCGCCAGCAGCTGGACTAGCGGGGGGGGGAATGAGCAGTTCTTC. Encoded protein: CASSWTSGGGNEQFF.

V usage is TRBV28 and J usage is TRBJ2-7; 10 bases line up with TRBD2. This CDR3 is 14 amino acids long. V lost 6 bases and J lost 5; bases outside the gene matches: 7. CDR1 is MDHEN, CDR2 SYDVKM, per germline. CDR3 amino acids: CASSPTSGVDEQYF. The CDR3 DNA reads TGTGCCAGCAGCCCCACTAGCGGGGTCGACGAGCAGTACTTC.

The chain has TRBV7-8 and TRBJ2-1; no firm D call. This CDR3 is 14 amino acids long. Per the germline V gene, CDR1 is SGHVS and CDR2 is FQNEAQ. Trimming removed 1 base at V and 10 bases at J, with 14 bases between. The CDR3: CASSLESRYQEQFF. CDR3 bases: TGTGCCAGCAGCTTAGAATCACGGTACCAGGAGCAGTTCTTC.

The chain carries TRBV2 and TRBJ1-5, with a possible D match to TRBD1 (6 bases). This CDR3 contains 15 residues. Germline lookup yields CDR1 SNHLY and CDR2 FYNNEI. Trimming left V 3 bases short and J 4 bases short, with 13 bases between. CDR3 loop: CASSETGGTNQPQHF. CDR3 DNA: TGTGCCAGCAGTGAGACAGGAGGAACAAATCAGCCCCAGCATTTT.

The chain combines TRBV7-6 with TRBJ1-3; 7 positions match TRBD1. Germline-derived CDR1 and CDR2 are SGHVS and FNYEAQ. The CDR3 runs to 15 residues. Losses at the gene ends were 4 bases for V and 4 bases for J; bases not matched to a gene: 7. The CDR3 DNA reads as TGTGCCAGCAGCTCGACCGGGACAGCAGGAAACACCATATATTTT. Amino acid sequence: CASSSTGTAGNTIYF.

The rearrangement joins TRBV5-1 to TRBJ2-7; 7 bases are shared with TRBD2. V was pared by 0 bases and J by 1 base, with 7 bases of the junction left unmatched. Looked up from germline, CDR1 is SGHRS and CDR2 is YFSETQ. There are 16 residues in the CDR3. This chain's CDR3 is CASSLALGGKSYEQYF. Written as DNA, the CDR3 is TGCGCCAGCAGCTTGGCCTTGGGGGGGAAGTCCTACGAGCAGTACTTC.

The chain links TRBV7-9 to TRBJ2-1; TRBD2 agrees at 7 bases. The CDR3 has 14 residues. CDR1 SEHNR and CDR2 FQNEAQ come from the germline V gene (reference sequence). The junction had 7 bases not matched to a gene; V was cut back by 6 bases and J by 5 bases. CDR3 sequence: CASRPAGFNNEQFF. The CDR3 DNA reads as TGTGCCAGCAGACCAGCGGGATTCAACAATGAGCAGTTCTTC. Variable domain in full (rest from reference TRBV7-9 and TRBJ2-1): DTGVSQNPRHKITKRGQNVTFRCDPISEHNRLYWYRQTLGQGPEFLTYFQNEAQLEKSRLLSDRFSAERPKGSFSTLEIQRTEQGDSAMYLCASRPAGFNNEQFFGPGTRLTVL.

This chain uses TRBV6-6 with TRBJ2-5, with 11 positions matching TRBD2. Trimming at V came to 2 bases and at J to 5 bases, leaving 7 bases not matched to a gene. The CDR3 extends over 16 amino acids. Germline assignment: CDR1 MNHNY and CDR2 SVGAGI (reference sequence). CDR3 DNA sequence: TGTGCCAGCAGTTACAGTCTAGCGGGGGGCAGGGAGACCCAGTACTTC. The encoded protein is CASSYSLAGGRETQYF.

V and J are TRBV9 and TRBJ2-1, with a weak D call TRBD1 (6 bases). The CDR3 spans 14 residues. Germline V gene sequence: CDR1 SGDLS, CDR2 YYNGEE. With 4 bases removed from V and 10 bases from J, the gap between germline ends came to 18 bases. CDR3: CASSSPKQGWEQFF. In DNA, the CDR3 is TGTGCCAGCAGCTCCCCAAAACAGGGTTGGGAGCAGTTCTTC.

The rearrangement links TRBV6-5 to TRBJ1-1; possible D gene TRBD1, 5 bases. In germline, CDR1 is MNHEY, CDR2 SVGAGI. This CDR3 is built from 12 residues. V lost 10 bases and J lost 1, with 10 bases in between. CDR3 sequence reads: CATGTGNTEAFF. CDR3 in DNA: TGTGCCACGGGGACGGGGAACACTGAAGCTTTCTTT.

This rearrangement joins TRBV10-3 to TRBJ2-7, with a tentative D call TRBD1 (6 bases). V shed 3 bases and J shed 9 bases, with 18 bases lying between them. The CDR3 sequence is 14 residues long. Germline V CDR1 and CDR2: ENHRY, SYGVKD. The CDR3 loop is CAISDIQGSGWQYF. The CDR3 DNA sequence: TGTGCCATCAGTGATATCCAGGGGTCGGGTTGGCAGTACTTC.

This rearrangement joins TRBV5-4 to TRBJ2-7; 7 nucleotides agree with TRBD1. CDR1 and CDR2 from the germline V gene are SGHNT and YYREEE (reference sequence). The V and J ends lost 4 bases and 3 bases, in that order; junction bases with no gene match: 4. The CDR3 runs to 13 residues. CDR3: CASSTDRHYEQYF. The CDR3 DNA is TGTGCCAGCAGCACGGACAGGCACTACGAGCAGTACTTC.

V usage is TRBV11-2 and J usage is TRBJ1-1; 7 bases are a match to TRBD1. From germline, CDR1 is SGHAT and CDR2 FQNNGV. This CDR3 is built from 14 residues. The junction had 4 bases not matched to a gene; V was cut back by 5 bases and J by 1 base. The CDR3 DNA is TGTGCCAGCAGCCGGAGGACAGGGAACACTGAAGCTTTCTTT. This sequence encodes CASSRRTGNTEAFF.